This T cell receptor beta chain derives from a study of OX40 agonist ivuxolimab in advanced cancers. Across the study: Patients were over 65% male with ages about 23 to 90, mean 60. Eligibility rules accepted prior anti-PD-1, anti-PD-L1 or anti-CTLA-4 therapy, and 30% to 40% had some. General study results and limits: In CD8+ T cells, expanded clones were on average more numerous than in CD4+.

This CDR3 is built from 18 residues. J was trimmed by 1 base and V by 4 bases; bases with no gene match: 9. Germline CDR1 SGHNT, CDR2 YYREEE (reference sequence). Remarks on this clone: Its antigen is not identified.

Profiled with immunoSEQ multiplex PCR; TCRdb holds only in-frame clones, not every one. The table includes tens of thousands of clones, 86% detected once. V is TRBV5-4 and J is TRBJ2-4, with 12 positions matching TRBD1. The source of this sequence is an adult with an advanced solid tumor such as melanoma, head and neck, liver or kidney cancer. Source: CD4+ or CD8+ T cells sorted from blood, taken in a trial of the OX40 agonist ivuxolimab. Written as DNA, the CDR3 is TGTGCCAGCAGCCGGGGGACAGGGGGCCGAGGGGCCAAAAACATTCAGTACTTC. As protein: CASSRGTGGRGAKNIQYF. Combining the CDR3 with reference TRBV5-4 and TRBJ2-4 gives the whole variable domain ETGVTQSPTHLIKTRGQQVTLRCSSQSGHNTVSWYQQALGQGPQFIFQYYREEENGRGNFPPRFSGLQFPNYSSELNVNALELDDSALYLCASSRGTGGRGAKNIQYFGAGTRLSVL.